This T cell receptor beta chain comes out of a study of cytomegalovirus exposure and HLA in healthy donors. The protocol was immunoSEQ multiplex PCR, while the TCRdb copy is restricted to in-frame clones and leaves out a portion. Here the sample spans some 90,000 clones, approximately 96% being singletons. This clone was counted between two and nine times. The sequence derives from a man aged 18 to 29 in good health and CMV-seronegative. The source material was PBMCs.

CDR3 residues: CACHPGQDNTEAFF. The CDR3 region has the DNA TGTGCCTGCCACCCGGGACAAGATAACACTGAAGCTTTCTTT. The rearrangement uses TRBV30 and TRBJ1-1; D perhaps matches TRBD1 (6 bases). CDR1 is GTSNPN and CDR2 is SVGIG in the germline V gene (reference sequence). V dropped 6 bases and J dropped 2 bases, with 16 bases sitting between them. There are 14 residues in the CDR3. Looking up the rest from reference TRBV30 and TRBJ1-1 gives the full variable domain: SQTIHQWPATLVQPVGSPLSLECTVEGTSNPNLYWYRQAAGRGLQLLFYSVGIGQISSEVPQNLSASRPQDRQFILSSKKLLLSDSGFYLCACHPGQDNTEAFFGQGTRLTVV.